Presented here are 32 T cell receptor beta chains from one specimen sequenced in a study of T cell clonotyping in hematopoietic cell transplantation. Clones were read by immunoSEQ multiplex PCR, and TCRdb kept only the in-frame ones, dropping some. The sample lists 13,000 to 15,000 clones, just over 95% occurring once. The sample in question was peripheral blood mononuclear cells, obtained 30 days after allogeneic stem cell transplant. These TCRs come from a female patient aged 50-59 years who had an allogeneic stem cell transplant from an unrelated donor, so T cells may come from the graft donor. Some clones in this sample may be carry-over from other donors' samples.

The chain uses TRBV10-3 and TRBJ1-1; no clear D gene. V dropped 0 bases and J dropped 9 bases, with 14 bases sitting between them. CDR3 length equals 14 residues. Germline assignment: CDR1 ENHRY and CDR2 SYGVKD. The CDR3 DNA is TGTGCCATCAGTGAGTCTGGGCGGGAGAACCAAGCTTTCTTT. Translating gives CAISESGRENQAFF.

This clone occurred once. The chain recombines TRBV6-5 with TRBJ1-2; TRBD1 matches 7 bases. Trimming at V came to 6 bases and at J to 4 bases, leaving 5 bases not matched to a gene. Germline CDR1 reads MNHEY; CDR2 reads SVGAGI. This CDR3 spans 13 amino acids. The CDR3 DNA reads TGTGCCAGCAGCCGGGACAGCTCCTATGGCTACACCTTC. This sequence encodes CASSRDSSYGYTF.

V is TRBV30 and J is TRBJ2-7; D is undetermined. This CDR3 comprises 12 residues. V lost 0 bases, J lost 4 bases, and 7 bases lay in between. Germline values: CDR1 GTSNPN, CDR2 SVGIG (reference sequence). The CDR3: CAWSVQVYEQYF. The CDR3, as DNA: TGTGCCTGGAGTGTACAAGTGTACGAGCAGTACTTC.

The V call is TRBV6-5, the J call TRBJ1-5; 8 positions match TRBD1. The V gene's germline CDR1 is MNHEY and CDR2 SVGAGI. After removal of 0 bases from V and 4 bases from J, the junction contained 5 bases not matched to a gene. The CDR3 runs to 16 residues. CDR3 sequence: CASSYSATGANQPQHF. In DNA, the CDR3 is TGTGCCAGCAGTTACTCGGCGACAGGGGCTAATCAGCCCCAGCATTTT.

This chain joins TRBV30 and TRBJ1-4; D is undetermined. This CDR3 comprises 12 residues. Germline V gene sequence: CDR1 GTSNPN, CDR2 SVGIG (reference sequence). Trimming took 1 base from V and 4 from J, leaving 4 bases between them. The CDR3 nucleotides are TGTGCCTGGAGTGAGAGTAATGAAAAACTGTTTTTT. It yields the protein CAWSESNEKLFF.

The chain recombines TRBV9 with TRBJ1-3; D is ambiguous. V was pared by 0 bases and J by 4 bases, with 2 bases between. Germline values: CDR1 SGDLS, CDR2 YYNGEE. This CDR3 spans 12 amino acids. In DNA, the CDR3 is TGTGCCAGCAGCGTAGGGGGAAACACCATATATTTT. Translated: CASSVGGNTIYF.

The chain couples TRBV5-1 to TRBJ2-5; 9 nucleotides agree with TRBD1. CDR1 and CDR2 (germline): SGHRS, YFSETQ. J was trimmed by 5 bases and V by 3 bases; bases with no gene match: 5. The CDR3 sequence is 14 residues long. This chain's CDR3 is CASSSGQGRETQYF. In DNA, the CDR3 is TGCGCCAGCAGCTCAGGACAGGGGAGGGAGACCCAGTACTTC. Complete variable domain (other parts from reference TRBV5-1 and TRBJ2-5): KAGVTQTPRYLIKTRGQQVTLSCSPISGHRSVSWYQQTPGQGLQFLFEYFSETQRNKGNFPGRFSGRQFSNSRSEMNVSTLELGDSALYLCASSSGQGRETQYFGPGTRLLVL.

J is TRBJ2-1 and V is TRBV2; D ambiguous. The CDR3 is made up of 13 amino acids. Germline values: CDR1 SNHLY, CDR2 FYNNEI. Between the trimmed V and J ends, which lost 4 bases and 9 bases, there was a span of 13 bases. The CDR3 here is CASSGTFGSEQFF. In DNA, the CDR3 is TGTGCCAGCAGTGGTACCTTCGGATCTGAGCAGTTCTTC.

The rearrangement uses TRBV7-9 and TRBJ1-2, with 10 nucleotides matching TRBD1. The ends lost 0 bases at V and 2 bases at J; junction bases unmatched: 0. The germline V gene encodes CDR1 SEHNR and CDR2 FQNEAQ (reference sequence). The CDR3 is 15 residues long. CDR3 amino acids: CASSLAGQGNYGYTF. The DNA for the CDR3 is TGTGCCAGCAGCTTAGCGGGACAGGGGAACTATGGCTACACCTTC. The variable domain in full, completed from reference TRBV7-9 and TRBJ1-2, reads DTGVSQNPRHKITKRGQNVTFRCDPISEHNRLYWYRQTLGQGPEFLTYFQNEAQLEKSRLLSDRFSAERPKGSFSTLEIQRTEQGDSAMYLCASSLAGQGNYGYTFGSGTRLTVV.

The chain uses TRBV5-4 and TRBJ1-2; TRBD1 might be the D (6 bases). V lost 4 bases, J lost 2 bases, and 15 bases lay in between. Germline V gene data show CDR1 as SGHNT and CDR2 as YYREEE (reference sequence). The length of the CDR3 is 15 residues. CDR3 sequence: CASSPQRTVNYGYTF. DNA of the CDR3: TGTGCCAGCAGCCCCCAACGGACAGTGAACTATGGCTACACCTTC.

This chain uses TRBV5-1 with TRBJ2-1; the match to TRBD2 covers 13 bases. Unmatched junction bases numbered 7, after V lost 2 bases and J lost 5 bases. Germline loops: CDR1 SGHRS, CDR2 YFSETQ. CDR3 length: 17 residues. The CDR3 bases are TGCGCCAGCAGCTTTATGACTAGCGGGGGGCTAAACAATGAGCAGTTCTTC. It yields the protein CASSFMTSGGLNNEQFF.

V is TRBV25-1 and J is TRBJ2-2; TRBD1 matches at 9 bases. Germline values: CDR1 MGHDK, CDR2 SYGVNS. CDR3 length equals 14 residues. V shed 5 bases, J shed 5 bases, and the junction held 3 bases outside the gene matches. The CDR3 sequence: CASSRTGVTGELFF. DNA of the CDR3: TGTGCCAGCAGTCGGACAGGGGTAACCGGGGAGCTGTTTTTT. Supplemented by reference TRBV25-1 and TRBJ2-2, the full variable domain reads EADIYQTPRYLVIGTGKKITLECSQTMGHDKMYWYQQDPGMELHLIHYSYGVNSTEKGDLSSESTVSRIRTEHFPLTLESARPSHTSQYLCASSRTGVTGELFFGEGSRLTVL.

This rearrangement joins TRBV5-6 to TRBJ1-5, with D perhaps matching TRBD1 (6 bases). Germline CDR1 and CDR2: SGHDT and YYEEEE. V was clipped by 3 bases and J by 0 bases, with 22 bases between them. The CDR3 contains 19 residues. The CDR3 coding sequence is TGTGCCAGCAGCTCGTTTAGGACAGCCATGACCAGTAGCAATCAGCCCCAGCATTTT. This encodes CASSSFRTAMTSSNQPQHF. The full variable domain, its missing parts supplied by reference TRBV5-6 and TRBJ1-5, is DAGVTQSPTHLIKTRGQQVTLRCSPKSGHDTVSWYQQALGQGPQFIFQYYEEEERQRGNFPDRFSGHQFPNYSSELNVNALLLGDSALYLCASSSFRTAMTSSNQPQHFGDGTRLSIL.

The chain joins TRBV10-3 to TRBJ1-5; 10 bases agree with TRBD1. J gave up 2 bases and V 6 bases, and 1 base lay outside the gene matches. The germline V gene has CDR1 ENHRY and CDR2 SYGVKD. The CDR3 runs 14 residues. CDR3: CAIRGTGGNQPQHF. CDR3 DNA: TGTGCCATCAGAGGGACAGGGGGCAATCAGCCCCAGCATTTT.

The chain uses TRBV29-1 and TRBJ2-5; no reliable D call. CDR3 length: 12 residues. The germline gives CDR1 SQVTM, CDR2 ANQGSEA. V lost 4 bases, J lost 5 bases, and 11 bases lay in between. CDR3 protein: CSVAESGETQYF. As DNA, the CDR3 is TGCAGCGTTGCCGAAAGTGGCGAGACCCAGTACTTC.

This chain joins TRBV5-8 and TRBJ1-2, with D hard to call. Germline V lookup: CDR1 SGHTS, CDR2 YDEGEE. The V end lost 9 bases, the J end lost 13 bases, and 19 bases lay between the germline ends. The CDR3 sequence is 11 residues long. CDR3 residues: CATLYRDPGTF. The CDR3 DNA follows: TGTGCCACCCTATACAGAGATCCAGGCACCTTC. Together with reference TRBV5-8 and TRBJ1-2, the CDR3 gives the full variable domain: EAGVTQSPTHLIKTRGQQATLRCSPISGHTSVYWYQQALGLGLQFLLWYDEGEERNRGNFPPRFSGRQFPNYSSELNVNALELEDSALYLCATLYRDPGTFGSGTRLTVV.

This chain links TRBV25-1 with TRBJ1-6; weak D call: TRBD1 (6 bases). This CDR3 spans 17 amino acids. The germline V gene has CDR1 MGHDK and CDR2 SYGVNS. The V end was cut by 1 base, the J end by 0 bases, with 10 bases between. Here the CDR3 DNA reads TGTGCCAGCAGTGAATTTGGACAGAGCTCCTATAATTCACCCCTCCACTTT. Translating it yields CASSEFGQSSYNSPLHF.

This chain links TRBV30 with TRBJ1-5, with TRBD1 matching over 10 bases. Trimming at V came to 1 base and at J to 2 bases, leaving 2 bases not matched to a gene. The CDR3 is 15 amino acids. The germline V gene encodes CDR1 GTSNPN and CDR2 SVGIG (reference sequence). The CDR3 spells CAWSGDRGGNQPQHF. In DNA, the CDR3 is TGTGCCTGGAGTGGGGACAGGGGAGGCAATCAGCCCCAGCATTTT.

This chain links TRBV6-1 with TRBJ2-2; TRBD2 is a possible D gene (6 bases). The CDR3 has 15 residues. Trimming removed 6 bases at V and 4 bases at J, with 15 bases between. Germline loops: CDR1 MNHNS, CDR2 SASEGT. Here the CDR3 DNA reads TGTGCCAGCAGCTGGGGCCGGGGGTCCACCGGGGAGCTGTTTTTT. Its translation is CASSWGRGSTGELFF.

The CDR3 loop reads CASSIGASYNEQFF. As DNA, the CDR3 is TGTGCCAGTAGTATAGGAGCGAGCTACAATGAGCAGTTCTTC. The J gene is TRBJ2-1, the V gene TRBV19; D gene uncertain. CDR1 LNHDA and CDR2 SQIVND come from the germline V gene (reference sequence). Trimming shortened V by 1 base and J by 3 bases, and 7 bases separated the two germline ends. This CDR3 has 14 residues. The whole variable domain, filled in from reference TRBV19 and TRBJ2-1, reads DGGITQSPKYLFRKEGQNVTLSCEQNLNHDAMYWYRQDPGQGLRLIYYSQIVNDFQKGDIAEGYSVSREKKESFPLTVTSAQKNPTAFYLCASSIGASYNEQFFGPGTRLTVL.

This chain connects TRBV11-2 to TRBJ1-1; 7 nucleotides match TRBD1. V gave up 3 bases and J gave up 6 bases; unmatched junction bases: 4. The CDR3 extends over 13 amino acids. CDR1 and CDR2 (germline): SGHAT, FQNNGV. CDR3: CASSFQGVPEAFF. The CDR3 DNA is TGTGCCAGCAGCTTCCAGGGGGTTCCTGAAGCTTTCTTT.

CDR3 protein: CASSKVRSQGPYGYTF. CDR3 DNA: TGTGCCAGCAGCAAAGTCAGGTCACAGGGCCCTTATGGCTACACCTTC. The chain recombines TRBV21-1 with TRBJ1-2; the D call in the table, TRBD1, was not verified against the DNA. TRBV21-1 is a known pseudogene. The CDR3 loop spans 16 amino acids.

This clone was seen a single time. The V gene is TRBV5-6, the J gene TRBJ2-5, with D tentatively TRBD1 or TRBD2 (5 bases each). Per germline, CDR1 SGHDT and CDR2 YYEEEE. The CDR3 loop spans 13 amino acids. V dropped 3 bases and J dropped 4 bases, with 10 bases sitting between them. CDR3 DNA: TGTGCCAGCAGCTGGGGACGAGGAGAGACCCAGTACTTC. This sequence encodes CASSWGRGETQYF.

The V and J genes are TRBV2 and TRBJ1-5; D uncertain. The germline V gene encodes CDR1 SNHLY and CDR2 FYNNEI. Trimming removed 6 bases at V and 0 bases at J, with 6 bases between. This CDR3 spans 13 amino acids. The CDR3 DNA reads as TGTGCCAGCAGGGGGTTTAGCAATCAGCCCCAGCATTTT. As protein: CASRGFSNQPQHF.

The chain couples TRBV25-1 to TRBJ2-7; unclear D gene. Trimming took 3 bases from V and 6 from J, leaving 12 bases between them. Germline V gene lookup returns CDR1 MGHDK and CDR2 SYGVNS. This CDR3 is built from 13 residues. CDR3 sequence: CASSEPKGFEQYF. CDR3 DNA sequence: TGTGCCAGCAGTGAGCCCAAGGGATTCGAGCAGTACTTC.

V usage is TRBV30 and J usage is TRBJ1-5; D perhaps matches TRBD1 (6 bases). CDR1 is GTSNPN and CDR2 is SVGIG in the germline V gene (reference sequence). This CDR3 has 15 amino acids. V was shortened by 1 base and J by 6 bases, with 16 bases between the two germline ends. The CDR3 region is CAWSDLQGGSQPQHF. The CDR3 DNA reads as TGTGCCTGGAGTGACCTACAGGGAGGAAGTCAGCCCCAGCATTTT.

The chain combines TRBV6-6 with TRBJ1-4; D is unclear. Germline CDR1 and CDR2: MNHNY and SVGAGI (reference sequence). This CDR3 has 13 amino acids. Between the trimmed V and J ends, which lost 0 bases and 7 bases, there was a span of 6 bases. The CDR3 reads CASSYSRGEKLFF. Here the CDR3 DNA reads TGTGCCAGCAGTTACTCGAGAGGTGAAAAACTGTTTTTT.

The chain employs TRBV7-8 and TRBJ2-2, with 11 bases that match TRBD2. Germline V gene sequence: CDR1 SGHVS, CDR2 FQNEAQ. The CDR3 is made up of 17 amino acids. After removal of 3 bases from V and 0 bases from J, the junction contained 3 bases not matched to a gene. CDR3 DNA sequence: TGTGCCAGCAGCTTCCGACTAGCGGGGACGAACACCGGGGAGCTGTTTTTT. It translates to CASSFRLAGTNTGELFF.

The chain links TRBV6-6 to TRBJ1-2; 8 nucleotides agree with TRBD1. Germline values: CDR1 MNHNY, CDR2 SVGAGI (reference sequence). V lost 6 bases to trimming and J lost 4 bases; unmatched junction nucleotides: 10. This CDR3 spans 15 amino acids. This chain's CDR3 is CASSREVQGVYGYTF. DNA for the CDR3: TGTGCCAGCAGCCGAGAAGTACAGGGGGTCTATGGCTACACCTTC.

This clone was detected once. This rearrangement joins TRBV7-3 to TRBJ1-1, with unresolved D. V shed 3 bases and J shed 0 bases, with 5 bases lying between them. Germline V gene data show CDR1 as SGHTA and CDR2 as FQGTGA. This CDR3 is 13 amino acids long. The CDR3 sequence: CASSFSLNTEAFF. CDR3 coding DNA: TGTGCCAGCAGCTTCAGTCTGAACACTGAAGCTTTCTTT.

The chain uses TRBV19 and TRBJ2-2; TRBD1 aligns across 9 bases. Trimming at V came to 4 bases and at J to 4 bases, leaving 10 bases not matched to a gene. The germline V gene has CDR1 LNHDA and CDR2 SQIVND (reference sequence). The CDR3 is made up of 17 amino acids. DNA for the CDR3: TGTGCCAGTAGTAATCTTCGGGACAGGGCGACCACCGGGGAGCTGTTTTTT. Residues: CASSNLRDRATTGELFF.

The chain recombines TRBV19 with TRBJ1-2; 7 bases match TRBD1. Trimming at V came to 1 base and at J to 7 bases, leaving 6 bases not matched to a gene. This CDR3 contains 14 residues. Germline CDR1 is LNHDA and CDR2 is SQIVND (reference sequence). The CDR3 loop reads CASSIGGTVPGYTF. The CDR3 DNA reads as TGTGCCAGTAGTATAGGGGGGACAGTGCCTGGCTACACCTTC.